This T cell receptor beta chain was found in a study of cytomegalovirus exposure and HLA in healthy donors (dated by TCRdb to between 2016 and 2019). Background on the whole study: In an earlier analysis of approximately 640 of the donors, 276 Gb of sequence data and some 120 million unique TCR beta sequences from about 179 million T cells were reported. The number of typed donors differed by locus: roughly 629-630 for A, B, C, DRB1 and DQB1; 522 for DQA1; about 600 for DPA1; and some 430 for DPB1. The study combined high-throughput TCR immunosequencing, statistical association of individual TCRs with disease status, and machine learning to predict cytomegalovirus infection status. The study aimed to test whether cataloging public T cell receptors could reveal signatures of past pathogen exposure. Both class I and class II loci were covered by HLA typing, at four-digit resolution. An earlier analysis of approximately 500 of the donors applied high-throughput TCR beta sequencing to assess whether each TCR beta V gene segment acted as functional or pseudogenic. On average, around 240,000 unique TCR beta nucleotide sequences were sequenced per donor among 300 to 500 genotyped donors of the cohort, with 15% to 20% of those sequences being non-productive. Rather than drawing on any new phenotypic data, the later analysis identified candidate immune exposures from TCR beta sequences and the way those sequences occurred across donors. A later genetic analysis used genome-wide SNP genotypes for about 65% of the 666 donors, treating that subset as a discovery cohort. Several DR-DQ haplotypes were handled as single units for association and clustering, since linkage in the cohort was strong. Donor age, sex, ethnicity and CMV serostatus were compiled together with the repertoire data. To study patterns of TCR occurrence, a later analysis re-analyzed previously published TCR beta repertoires from 600 to 750 donors and added high-resolution HLA genotyping. Every discovery cohort repertoire had been produced on one sequencing platform. Of the roughly 410 genotyped donors, 65% to 90% were placed in the genetic ancestry cluster associated with self-reported Caucasian donors. An early release that covered about 600 HLA-typed donors contained approximately 300 gigabases of sequencing data and 65 million to 100 million unique TCR sequences. Using immunosequencing, the study profiled T cell repertoires from roughly 650 subjects and related those repertoires to cytomegalovirus serostatus. A separate validation cohort of over 95 different subjects was used in addition to the roughly 700-subject first cohort. Points the paper makes about the study in general: For the cohort, immune exposure information was limited to CMV serostatus. Some IMGT-functional V segments, including TRBV6-2 and TRBV6-3, could not be told apart with the 87-base-pair reads, so those segments were excluded. A later analysis found that HLA-associated TCR beta chains were more clonally expanded and had lower generation probabilities than equally common non-associated chains. In a later analysis, TCR association rates were found to vary across HLA loci, with the most associated TCRs seen for DRB1 alleles and the fewest for HLA-C alleles. In a later genetic analysis, a missense DCLRE1C variant was associated with V-gene and J-gene trimming of TCR beta chains, and the association was replicated in an independent cohort. Because counts were too low, about 18 rarely observed V segments, including chromosome 9 orphons, were excluded from the earlier analysis of roughly 580 of the donors. A cluster of highly shared sequence variants was judged likely to represent a technical artifact of the sequencing pipeline. Roughly uniform sequencing depth across donors was assumed in presence/absence analyses, although this assumption may not hold. In this cohort, only TCR beta chains were sequenced, and detectable features were limited by the absence of alpha or paired-chain data. Most TCR sequences were seen in very few donors, while some public TCRs were found in many individuals. In both the original and validation cohorts, the classifier was reported to diagnose cytomegalovirus status with high specificity and sensitivity. Linkage disequilibrium might explain the correlated functional status among segregating V segments, but an unknown experimental factor could not be excluded. A further reported finding was that TCR beta sequences accurately predicted the HLA-A and HLA-B alleles for most subjects in the first cohort. In vitro tests confirmed that a few of the cytomegalovirus-associated TCR beta chains recognize cytomegalovirus antigens. HLA typing was unavailable for some donors at each locus, so association tests used only the typed subset. A later genetic analysis reported fewer N-insertions in productive TCRs among donors in an Asian-associated ancestry cluster than the roughly 700-donor mean. A total of 150 or so TCR beta chains were listed by the study as associated with cytomegalovirus. A later analysis associated approximately 17,000 TCR beta sequences with specific HLA alleles at a false discovery rate of 0.05. In an earlier analysis of around 500 of the donors, most TCR beta V segments appeared in productive rearrangements about 87% or about 30% of the time, broadly matching IMGT annotations. It was suggested by the authors that the approach could potentially be generalized to other disease states and immunological phenotypes. A later analysis found that most CMV-associated TCR beta chains appeared HLA-restricted, with HLA associations seemingly driven largely by CMV exposure. A later analysis reported that several top co-occurrence clusters appeared linked to parvovirus B19, influenza, CMV and Epstein-Barr virus. Assigning TCR associations to individual alleles was difficult when HLA alleles, especially DR and DQ, strongly co-occurred.

The junction carries 17 bases between V and J, which are trimmed by 7 bases and 1 base respectively. CDR1 and CDR2 were assigned from the germline V gene as SGHRS and YFSETQ. The CDR3, cysteine through phenylalanine, is 15 amino acids long. The sequence is cut down to CDR3 DNA, 45 bases in frame from base 1. The cohort consisted of approximately 690 healthy bone marrow donors. Cohort members were all nominally healthy when sampled, although unrecorded immune exposures were likely present. The donor tested CMV seropositive, placing the donor among the 289 seropositive members of the cohort. A peripheral blood sample was provided by each donor, and peripheral blood mononuclear cells were used for TCR beta sequencing. Genomic DNA extraction from the blood cell samples was performed with the Qiagen DNeasy Blood Extraction Kit. Regarding this clone: There is no known antigen for this receptor. Base qualities were left out, and no much larger clone turns up one base away.

Preparation of the library involved the immunoSEQ multiplex PCR assay. The multiplex PCR relied on a mix of 60 forward primers for TCR Vbeta segments and 13 reverse primers for TCR Jbeta segments. A multiplex PCR assay on genomic DNA amplified the CDR3 region of rearranged TCR beta genes. Amplified TCR beta libraries were sequenced as 87-base-pair reads on the Illumina HiSeq System. As for how the authors treated the data: Across the 600 to 700 repertoires, a later analysis counted roughly 84 million unique TCR beta chains, roughly 11 million of which were shared by at least two donors. To remove PCR and sequencing errors, raw reads were error-corrected and collapsed into unique sequences using a nearest-neighbor algorithm that merged closely related sequences. Alignment of CDR3 sequences to IMGT reference sequences was used to assign V, D and J gene segments. For a sequence to be retained, a match of at least six nucleotides to both a V gene segment and a J gene segment was required. Rearrangements were called productive when the CDR3 lacked stop codons and stayed in frame with V and J; all others were non-productive. Following IMGT convention, CDR3 was defined as the stretch from the second conserved V-encoded cysteine to the conserved J-encoded phenylalanine. The earlier analysis of approximately 500 of the donors excluded sequences that lacked an unambiguous match to a single V gene segment. An earlier analysis of 550 to 650 of the donors classified V segments as functional when productive rearrangements were above 56.7% and as segregating when the standard deviation between donors was above 5%. A statistical classification framework was developed to diagnose cytomegalovirus status using the catalog of TCR beta chain sequences. In a later analysis, TCR nucleotide sequences were compared against IMGT/GENE-DB human TR gene sequences so that V and J genes could be assigned. A later analysis assigned CDR3 sequences and most-parsimonious VDJ recombination scenarios with the TCRdist pipeline. A later analysis defined each TCR beta chain by its CDR3 amino acid sequence plus V-gene family, and excluded reads lacking a unique V-gene family. To address suspected cross-contamination and a sequencing artifact, a later analysis removed around 590 highly shared, low-generation-probability nucleotide sequences. For each public chain, a later analysis derived a clonal expansion index from normalized ranks of inferred template counts within each repertoire. A later analysis computed generation probabilities with a VDJ recombination model fitted to out-of-frame rearrangements, and checked the results against IGoR. A later analysis scored TCR-TCR, TCR-HLA and TCR-CMV co-occurrence with hypergeometric tests, applying a repertoire-size bias correction to TCR pairs. False discovery rates were estimated in a later analysis by permuting HLA or CMV assignments 20 times. A later analysis grouped co-occurring TCRs with DBSCAN, adding TCRdist sequence similarity when clustering within HLA-allele-positive subsets. Repertoires with fewer than 30,000 or more than 120,000 public chains were left out of co-occurrence clustering, as were five repertoires with anomalous nucleotide sharing. Sourced from immuneACCESS, this table was stored by TCRdb with only in-frame sequences that have V and J called. A share of the clones is absent; for the studies checked, an unresolved V gene accounts for under half, and the remainder has no known explanation. V, J and clone size reflect that table, while D and trimming were determined from the DNA. This sample comprises over 110,000 clones, around three quarters of them detected only once. The biggest ten clones account for about 6.8% of the sample.

The chain was built from TRBV5-1 and TRBJ2-5; TRBD1 is a possible D gene, resting on 6 matching bases. The receptor was derived from a woman aged 40 to 50 in good health and CMV-seropositive. Sequences were obtained from PBMCs. The CDR3 protein sequence reads: CASRDLGQFQETQYF. The DNA is as follows: TGCGCCAGCCGAGACCTAGGACAGTTCCAAGAGACCCAGTACTTC. Here the CDR3 is joined to the reference TRBV5-1 and TRBJ2-5 genes, and the full variable domain is: KAGVTQTPRYLIKTRGQQVTLSCSPISGHRSVSWYQQTPGQGLQFLFEYFSETQRNKGNFPGRFSGRQFSNSRSEMNVSTLELGDSALYLCASRDLGQFQETQYFGPGTRLLVL.